This TCR beta chain is drawn from a study of T cells in localized non-small cell lung cancer. Study-level points and caveats: Maximal T cell clonality occurred in uninvolved adjacent lung, with tumor ranking below it.

V gave up 2 bases and J gave up 6 bases, with 20 bases separating them. The CDR3 runs 17 residues. Germline V CDR1 and CDR2: SGHAT, FQNNGV. The table came from immunoSEQ multiplex PCR; TCRdb's copy has only in-frame clones and leaves some out. The data contain around 64,000 clones, 90% to 95% of them singletons. As to this clone: Its antigen is not identified.

Sequenced material: peripheral blood, taken before any cancer treatment. The source of this sequence is a man between 40 and 70 years old with stage I lung adenocarcinoma. The chain has TRBV11-2 and TRBJ2-1; possibly TRBD2 for D (6 bases). CDR3 sequence (DNA): TGTGCCAGCAGCTTACGTAGCGGCTTCCGTGTTGGCAATGAGCAGTTCTTC. This encodes CASSLRSGFRVGNEQFF.